What follows are 32 T cell receptor beta chains derived from one specimen sequenced in a study of T cells after posttransplantation cyclophosphamide. The protocol was immunoSEQ multiplex PCR, while the TCRdb copy is restricted to in-frame clones and leaves out a portion. There are under 50,000 clones in the sample, none observed a single time. The specimen sequenced was PBMCs. The receptor source for this set is a man aged 35 to 55 in good health, CMV-negative, and a related stem cell transplant donor.

This clone was seen repeatedly, ten times or more. This rearrangement joins TRBV7-9 to TRBJ2-1; tentatively, D is TRBD2 (5 bases). Germline CDR1 reads SEHNR; CDR2 reads FQNEAQ (reference sequence). The V end was cut by 8 bases, the J end by 6 bases, with 14 bases between. The CDR3 runs to 13 residues. The DNA of the CDR3 is TGTGCCAGCTCTACTTCGGGGTCCAATGAGCAGTTCTTC. It translates to CASSTSGSNEQFF.

This clone was seen many times. The chain carries TRBV6-5 and TRBJ2-7, with TRBD2 as a possible D gene (6 bases). Germline values: CDR1 MNHEY, CDR2 SVGAGI. The CDR3 covers 16 residues. The ends were cut back, 4 bases at V and 6 bases at J, with 22 bases in the middle. The chain's CDR3 is CASSFAGLRPGGEQYF. The CDR3 region has the DNA TGTGCCAGCAGTTTCGCGGGGCTGCGGCCTGGGGGCGAGCAGTACTTC.

This clone showed up many times. This chain uses TRBV14 with TRBJ2-7; 8 bases line up with TRBD2. After removal of 4 bases from V and 5 bases from J, the junction contained 7 bases not matched to a gene. Germline lookup yields CDR1 SGHDN and CDR2 FVKESK. The CDR3 contains 14 residues. In DNA form, the CDR3 reads TGTGCCAGCAGCCTACTAGCGGTGGTCCACGAGCAGTACTTC. Its protein is CASSLLAVVHEQYF.

In its sample, this clone was seen many times. The chain couples TRBV10-2 to TRBJ2-3, with TRBD2 identical over 7 bases. This CDR3 contains 18 residues. CDR1 and CDR2 from the germline V gene are WSHSY and SAAADI. The V segment lost 2 bases and the J segment 4 bases; nucleotides outside the gene matches: 15. CDR3 nucleotide sequence: TGCGCCAGCAGTGAGGTGGGCGGCGGGAGATGGGGCGCAGATACGCAGTATTTT. It specifies CASSEVGGGRWGADTQYF.

This clone was detected ten times or more. The V call is TRBV5-4, the J call TRBJ2-3; D is perhaps TRBD2 (6 bases). The CDR3 spans 15 residues. Deletions cut 4 bases from V and 5 bases from J, with 17 bases between. From germline, CDR1 is SGHNT and CDR2 YYREEE (reference sequence). Here the CDR3 reads CASSRDSQEGDTQYF. The CDR3 nucleotides read TGTGCCAGCAGCCGGGACTCTCAAGAAGGAGATACGCAGTATTTT.

This clone was counted between two and nine times. This sequence joins TRBV6-5 and TRBJ2-1, with a weak D call TRBD1 (6 bases). The V gene's germline CDR1 is MNHEY and CDR2 SVGAGI. This CDR3 spans 14 amino acids. V lost 5 bases and J 3 bases, leaving 11 bases between the germline ends. In DNA form, the CDR3 reads TGTGCCAGCAGTCCGGACAGCGACTACAATGAGCAGTTCTTC. Its translation is CASSPDSDYNEQFF.

This clone occurred many times. V and J are TRBV5-1 and TRBJ2-1, with TRBD2 matching over 9 bases. CDR1 SGHRS and CDR2 YFSETQ come from the germline V gene. V lost 2 bases and J lost 7; bases outside the gene matches: 4. There are 14 residues in the CDR3. CDR3 nucleotide sequence: TGCGCCAGCAGCTTAAGGCTAGCGGGGAATGAGCAGTTCTTC. Translation: CASSLRLAGNEQFF.

Ten or more counts support this clone. The chain links TRBV7-2 to TRBJ2-7, with 14 bases lining up with TRBD2. The V and J ends lost 1 base and 6 bases, in that order; junction bases with no gene match: 5. Germline V gene data show CDR1 as SGHTA and CDR2 as FQGNSA. The CDR3 is 16 amino acids. CDR3 sequence: CASSLGLAGGPVEQYF. CDR3 sequence (DNA): TGTGCCAGCAGCTTAGGACTAGCGGGAGGGCCTGTCGAGCAGTACTTC.

This clone showed up many times. The chain uses TRBV10-3 and TRBJ2-3, with TRBD2 identical over 9 bases. Germline V gives CDR1 ENHRY, CDR2 SYGVKD. V lost 3 bases to trimming and J lost 3 bases; unmatched junction nucleotides: 7. The CDR3 sequence is 16 residues long. CDR3 nucleotide sequence: TGTGCCATCAGTGATCGGGTAGCGGGAGTTACAGATACGCAGTATTTT. This codes for CAISDRVAGVTDTQYF.

This clone was counted at least ten times. This CDR3 is CASASRGSSTDTQYF. The CDR3 coding sequence is TGTGCCAGCGCTTCCAGGGGTTCGAGCACAGATACGCAGTATTTT. V and J are TRBV7-3 and TRBJ2-3; maybe TRBD1 (6 bases). V was cut by 8 bases and J by 0 bases, with 15 bases left in between. This CDR3 spans 15 amino acids. Germline lookup yields CDR1 SGHTA and CDR2 FQGTGA.

In its sample, this clone was seen many times. V gene TRBV9 combines with J gene TRBJ2-7; 10 nucleotides match TRBD2. J gave up 0 bases and V 3 bases, and 6 bases lay outside the gene matches. The germline V gene has CDR1 SGDLS and CDR2 YYNGEE. The CDR3 covers 16 residues. CDR3 DNA: TGTGCCAGCAGCGCAACGGGACTAGCGCCCTCCTACGAGCAGTACTTC. Translation: CASSATGLAPSYEQYF. Supplemented by reference TRBV9 and TRBJ2-7, the full variable domain reads DSGVTQTPKHLITATGQRVTLRCSPRSGDLSVYWYQQSLDQGLQFLIQYYNGEERAKGNILERFSAQQFPDLHSELNLSSLELGDSALYFCASSATGLAPSYEQYFGPGTRLTVT.

This clone occurred many times. This chain links TRBV27 with TRBJ2-5; D uncertain. CDR1 MNHEY and CDR2 SMNVEV come from the germline V gene (reference sequence). The CDR3 loop spans 13 amino acids. V lost 5 bases, J lost 2 bases, and 9 bases lay in between. CDR3 residues: CASSVVSQETQYF. CDR3 DNA: TGTGCCAGCAGTGTCGTCAGTCAAGAGACCCAGTACTTC.

This clone was observed many times. This chain joins TRBV5-4 and TRBJ2-7, with D perhaps TRBD2 (6 bases). V lost 3 bases and J lost 5, with 27 bases in between. This CDR3 spans 18 amino acids. Germline CDR1 is SGHNT and CDR2 is YYREEE (reference sequence). The CDR3 coding sequence is TGTGCCAGCAGCTCCCAAGCACCGATCGGAGGGGCAGGCCACGAGCAGTACTTC. Translation: CASSSQAPIGGAGHEQYF.

This clone was counted many times. The rearrangement uses TRBV4-2 and TRBJ1-2, with D possibly being TRBD1 (6 bases). V lost 2 bases and J 7 bases, leaving 14 bases between the germline ends. Germline-derived CDR1 and CDR2 are LGHNA and YNFKEQ. CDR3 length: 14 amino acids. In nucleotides, the CDR3 is TGTGCCAGCAGCCAATCGGGACAACTCGGTGGCTACACCTTC. It yields the protein CASSQSGQLGGYTF.

This clone was found many times. This chain joins TRBV7-9 and TRBJ1-1, with D perhaps matching TRBD1 (5 bases). CDR3 length equals 14 residues. CDR1 and CDR2 (germline): SEHNR, FQNEAQ (reference sequence). Trimming took off 1 base at V and 8 bases at J, with 14 bases between the two ends. CDR3 sequence: CASSLGREAREAFF. The DNA of the CDR3 is TGTGCCAGCAGCTTAGGCAGGGAGGCGAGAGAAGCTTTCTTT.

This clone came up many times. The rearrangement uses TRBV4-1 and TRBJ1-5; the match to TRBD1 covers 10 bases. The germline V gene has CDR1 MGHRA and CDR2 YSYEKL. V lost 1 base, J lost 7 bases, and 7 bases stayed unmatched. This CDR3 has 16 residues. CDR3 residues: CASSQGGQGILQPQHF. The CDR3 DNA sequence: TGCGCCAGCAGCCAAGGGGGACAGGGGATTTTGCAGCCCCAGCATTTT.

This clone was observed many times. The rearrangement joins TRBV6-1 to TRBJ2-3; no firm D call. The ends were cut back, 1 base at V and 1 base at J, with 9 bases in the middle. CDR1 is MNHNS and CDR2 is SASEGT in the germline V gene. This CDR3 is built from 15 residues. The CDR3 DNA reads TGTGCCAGCAGTGAAGGTTCCTCCCGCACAGATACGCAGTATTTT. Translating it yields CASSEGSSRTDTQYF.

This clone has at least ten counts. This rearrangement joins TRBV6-1 to TRBJ1-4; possibly TRBD1 for D (5 bases). This CDR3 is built from 16 residues. Germline V gene data show CDR1 as MNHNS and CDR2 as SASEGT. The V gene lost 1 base and the J gene lost 8 bases, with 17 bases spanning the gap. CDR3 loop: CASSEGGGSGYEKLFF. The CDR3 region has the DNA TGTGCCAGCAGTGAAGGGGGGGGAAGCGGGTACGAAAAACTGTTTTTT.

This clone was seen many times. The chain carries TRBV29-1 and TRBJ1-1; D uncertain. Trimming stripped 2 bases from V and 4 bases from J, with 11 bases between. This CDR3 contains 13 residues. The germline CDR1 and CDR2 sequences are SQVTM and ANQGSEA. Here the CDR3 DNA reads TGCAGCGTTGAACAGAGGGTTGGCACTGAAGCTTTCTTT. Amino acid sequence: CSVEQRVGTEAFF. Supplemented by reference TRBV29-1 and TRBJ1-1, the full variable domain reads SAVISQKPSRDICQRGTSLTIQCQVDSQVTMMFWYRQQPGQSLTLIATANQGSEATYESGFVIDKFPISRPNLTFSTLTVSNMSPEDSSIYLCSVEQRVGTEAFFGQGTRLTVV.

This clone was observed many times. The rearrangement links TRBV7-9 to TRBJ1-2; 8 bases are a match to TRBD1. Per germline, CDR1 SEHNR and CDR2 FQNEAQ (reference sequence). CDR3 length: 12 amino acids. V gave up 4 bases and J gave up 8 bases; unmatched junction bases: 3. CDR3 protein: CASSWTGQGYTF. CDR3 in DNA: TGTGCCAGCAGCTGGACAGGGCAAGGCTACACCTTC.

This clone is medium-sized within its sample. V is TRBV7-8 and J is TRBJ1-2; TRBD1 aligns across 11 bases. The V gene's germline CDR1 is SGHVS and CDR2 FQNEAQ. CDR3 length: 14 residues. Trimming cost V 5 bases and J 6 bases; bases outside gene matches: 5. The CDR3 nucleotides read TGTGCCAGCAGCGGCCGGACAGGGGGCAATGGCTACACCTTC. This codes for CASSGRTGGNGYTF. The full variable domain, with the rest looked up from reference TRBV7-8 and TRBJ1-2, is GAGVSQSPRYKVAKRGQDVALRCDPISGHVSLFWYQQALGQGPEFLTYFQNEAQLDKSGLPSDRFFAERPEGSVSTLKIQRTQQEDSAVYLCASSGRTGGNGYTFGSGTRLTVV.

This clone was recorded many times. This chain links TRBV7-7 with TRBJ1-1, with a possible D match to TRBD1 (5 bases). CDR3 length equals 16 residues. Germline V gene lookup returns CDR1 SSHAT and CDR2 FNYEAQ (reference sequence). V lost 1 base and J lost 1, with 13 bases in between. The CDR3 DNA is TGTGCCAGCAGCTTAGATTTTCCAGGGAAGAACACTGAAGCTTTCTTT. Residues: CASSLDFPGKNTEAFF. Based on the CDR3 plus reference TRBV7-7 and TRBJ1-1, the full variable domain is GAGVSQSPRYKVTKRGQDVTLRCDPISSHATLYWYQQALGQGPEFLTYFNYEAQPDKSGLPSDRFSAERPEGSISTLTIQRTEQRDSAMYRCASSLDFPGKNTEAFFGQGTRLTVV.

This clone was seen many times. The chain carries TRBV7-2 and TRBJ2-7, with 8 bases aligning to TRBD2. V lost 3 bases, J lost 7 bases, and 5 bases stayed unmatched. This CDR3 region has 13 residues. The germline V gene encodes CDR1 SGHTA and CDR2 FQGNSA. The CDR3 coding sequence is TGTGCCAGCAGCTTCGCGGGAGGAGAGGAGCAGTACTTC. Protein product: CASSFAGGEEQYF.

This clone was counted ten times or more. The genes are TRBV19 and TRBJ2-5; 9 bases map to TRBD1. The DNA end is a closer match to TRBJ2-7, so the J assignment may be wrong. Germline CDR1 reads LNHDA; CDR2 reads SQIVND (reference sequence). This CDR3 is 15 amino acids long. The CDR3, as DNA: TGTGCCAGTAGTCCGCTAGGGACAGGGATTTCCGAGCAGTACTTC. Amino acid sequence: CASSPLGTGISEQYF.

This clone was observed many times. The chain recombines TRBV7-2 with TRBJ2-7, with 13 bases aligning to TRBD2. The CDR3 has 16 residues. Per the germline V gene, CDR1 is SGHTA and CDR2 is FQGNSA. V lost 2 bases, J lost 6 bases, and 7 bases stayed unmatched. Written as DNA, the CDR3 is TGTGCCAGCAGCTTAAGGTTCGGGACTAGCGGGACCGAGCAGTACTTC. As protein: CASSLRFGTSGTEQYF.

For this clone: Since a much larger clone is just one base distant, this may be a read error. This chain connects TRBV30 to TRBJ2-5; 7 nucleotides align to TRBD1. Trimming took 5 bases from V and 13 from J; bases not matched to a gene: 13. Germline V gene lookup returns CDR1 GTSNPN and CDR2 SVGIG (reference sequence). The CDR3 length is 12 residues. The CDR3 reads CAWDRDNYERYF. The CDR3, as DNA: TGTGCCTGGGACAGGGATAACTACGAGCGGTACTTC.

This clone was seen repeatedly, ten times or more. The rearrangement joins TRBV27 to TRBJ2-7, with 8 nucleotides matching TRBD2. From germline, CDR1 is MNHEY and CDR2 SMNVEV (reference sequence). This CDR3 comprises 14 residues. After removal of 1 base from V and 2 bases from J, the junction contained 1 base not matched to a gene. Here the CDR3 reads CASSLYSGTYEQYF. CDR3 nucleotides: TGTGCCAGCAGTTTATATAGCGGGACCTACGAGCAGTACTTC.

This clone has at least ten counts. The gene calls are TRBV11-2 and TRBJ2-2, with TRBD2 matching over 10 bases. The junction had 7 bases not matched to a gene; V was cut back by 6 bases and J by 3 bases. Germline V lookup: CDR1 SGHAT, CDR2 FQNNGV. CDR3 size: 16 residues. CDR3 protein: CASRSSGSRYTGELFF. The DNA for the CDR3 is TGTGCCAGCAGATCTAGCGGGAGTCGGTACACCGGGGAGCTGTTTTTT.

In its sample, this clone was seen a few times. This chain uses TRBV30 with TRBJ1-6, with TRBD1 identical over 9 bases. Germline V gene data show CDR1 as GTSNPN and CDR2 as SVGIG (reference sequence). CDR3 size: 14 residues. The trim removed 2 bases at V and 7 bases at J, leaving 3 bases unmatched. In DNA, the CDR3 is TGTGCCTGGAGTCAGGACAGGGGAAATTCACCCCTCCACTTT. This translates into CAWSQDRGNSPLHF.

The rearrangement uses TRBV6-1 and TRBJ1-6, with a weak D call TRBD1 (6 bases). The CDR3 contains 15 residues. The germline V gene has CDR1 MNHNS and CDR2 SASEGT. The V gene lost 4 bases and the J gene lost 10 bases, with 17 bases spanning the gap. The CDR3 loop reads CASSVGDTPGSPLHF. In DNA, the CDR3 is TGTGCCAGCAGTGTCGGGGACACCCCAGGGTCACCCCTCCACTTT.

There are many counts of this clone. The chain employs TRBV7-9 and TRBJ2-1, with 8 bases that match TRBD1. The germline gives CDR1 SEHNR, CDR2 FQNEAQ (reference sequence). The CDR3 covers 17 residues. V lost 4 bases to trimming and J lost 5 bases; unmatched junction nucleotides: 13. The CDR3, as DNA: TGTGCCAGCAGCTCCAGAGGACAGGGTAAACCTGACAATGAGCAGTTCTTC. Translation: CASSSRGQGKPDNEQFF.

Points on this clone: A read error may account for a junction end that differs from germline. J is TRBJ2-5 and V is TRBV2, with 11 bases lining up with TRBD2. The CDR3 length is 18 residues. Germline V lookup: CDR1 SNHLY, CDR2 FYNNEI. The CDR3 here is CASSPIMRLAGIQEAQYF. DNA for the CDR3: TGTGCCAGCAGTCCTATCATGCGACTAGCGGGAATACAAGAGGCCCAGTACTTC.